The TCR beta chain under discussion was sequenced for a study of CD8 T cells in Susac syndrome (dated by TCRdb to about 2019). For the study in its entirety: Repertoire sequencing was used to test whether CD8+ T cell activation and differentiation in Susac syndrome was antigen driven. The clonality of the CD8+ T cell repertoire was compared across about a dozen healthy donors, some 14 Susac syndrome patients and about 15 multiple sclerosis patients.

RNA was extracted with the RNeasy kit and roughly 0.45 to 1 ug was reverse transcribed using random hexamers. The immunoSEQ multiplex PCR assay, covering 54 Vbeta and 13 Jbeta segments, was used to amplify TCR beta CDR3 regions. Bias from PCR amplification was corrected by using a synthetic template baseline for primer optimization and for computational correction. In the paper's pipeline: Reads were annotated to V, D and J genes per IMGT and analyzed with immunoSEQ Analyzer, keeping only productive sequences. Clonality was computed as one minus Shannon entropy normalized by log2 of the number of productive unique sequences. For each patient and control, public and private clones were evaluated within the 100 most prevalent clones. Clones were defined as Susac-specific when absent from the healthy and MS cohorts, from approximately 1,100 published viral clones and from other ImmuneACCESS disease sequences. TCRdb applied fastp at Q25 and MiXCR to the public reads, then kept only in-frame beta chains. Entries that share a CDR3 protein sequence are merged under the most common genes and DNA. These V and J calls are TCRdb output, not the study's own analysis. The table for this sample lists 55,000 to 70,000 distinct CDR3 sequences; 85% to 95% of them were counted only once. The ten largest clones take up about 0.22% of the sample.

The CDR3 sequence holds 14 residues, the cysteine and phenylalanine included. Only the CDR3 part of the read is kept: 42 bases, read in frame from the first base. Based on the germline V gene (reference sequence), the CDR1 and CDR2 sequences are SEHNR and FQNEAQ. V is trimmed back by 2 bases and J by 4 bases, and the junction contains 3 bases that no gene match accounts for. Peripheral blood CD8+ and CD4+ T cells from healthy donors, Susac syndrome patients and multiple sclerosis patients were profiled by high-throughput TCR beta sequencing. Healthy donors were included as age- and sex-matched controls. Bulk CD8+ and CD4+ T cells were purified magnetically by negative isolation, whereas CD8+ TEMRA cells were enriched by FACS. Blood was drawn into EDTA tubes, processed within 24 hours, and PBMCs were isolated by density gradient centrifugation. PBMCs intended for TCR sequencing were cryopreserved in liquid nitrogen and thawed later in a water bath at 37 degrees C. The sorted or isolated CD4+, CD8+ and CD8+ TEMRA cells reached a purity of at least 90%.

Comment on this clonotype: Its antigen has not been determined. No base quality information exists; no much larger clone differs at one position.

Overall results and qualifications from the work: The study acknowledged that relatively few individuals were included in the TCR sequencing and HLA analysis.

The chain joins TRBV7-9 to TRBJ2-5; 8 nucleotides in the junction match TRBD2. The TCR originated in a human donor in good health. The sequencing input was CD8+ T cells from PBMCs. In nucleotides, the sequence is TGTGCCAGCAGCTTACCGGGGGGGCCAGAGACCCAGTACTTC. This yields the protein CASSLPGGPETQYF.